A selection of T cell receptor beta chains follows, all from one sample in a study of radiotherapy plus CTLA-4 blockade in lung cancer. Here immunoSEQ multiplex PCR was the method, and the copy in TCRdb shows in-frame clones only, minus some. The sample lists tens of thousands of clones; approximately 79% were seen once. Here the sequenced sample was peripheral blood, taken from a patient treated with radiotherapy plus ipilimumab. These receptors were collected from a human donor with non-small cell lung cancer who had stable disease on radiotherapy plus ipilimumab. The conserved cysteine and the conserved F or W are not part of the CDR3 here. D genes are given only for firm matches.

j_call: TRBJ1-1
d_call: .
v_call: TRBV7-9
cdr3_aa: ASSLGHLNTEAF

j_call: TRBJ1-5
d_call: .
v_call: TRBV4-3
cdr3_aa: ASSQDTLGNQPQH

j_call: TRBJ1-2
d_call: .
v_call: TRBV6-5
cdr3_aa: ASSYGQSSGYT

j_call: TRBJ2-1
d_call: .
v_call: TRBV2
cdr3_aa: AGGGRNEQF

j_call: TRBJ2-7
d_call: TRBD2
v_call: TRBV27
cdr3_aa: ASSLYRGGPYEQY

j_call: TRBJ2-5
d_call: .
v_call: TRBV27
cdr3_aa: ASSRDYSQETQY

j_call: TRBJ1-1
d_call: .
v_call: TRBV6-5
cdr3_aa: ASSYHGGTEAF

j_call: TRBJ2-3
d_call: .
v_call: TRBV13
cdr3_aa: ASSLRRSSTDTQY

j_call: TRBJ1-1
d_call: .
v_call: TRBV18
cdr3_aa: ASSPPGRSEAF

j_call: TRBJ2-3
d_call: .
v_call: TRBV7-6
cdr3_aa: ASSLGGMGTDTQY

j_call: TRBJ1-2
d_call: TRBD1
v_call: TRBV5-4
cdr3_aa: ASSLNQGAGGYT

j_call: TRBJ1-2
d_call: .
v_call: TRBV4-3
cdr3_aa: ASSPDPRGSYGYT

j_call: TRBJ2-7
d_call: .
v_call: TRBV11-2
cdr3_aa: ASSTGAGGYEQY

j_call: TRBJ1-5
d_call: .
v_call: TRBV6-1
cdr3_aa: ASTRDGNQPQH

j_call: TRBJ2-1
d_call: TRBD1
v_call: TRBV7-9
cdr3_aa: ASSPQDRGFNRMDNEQF

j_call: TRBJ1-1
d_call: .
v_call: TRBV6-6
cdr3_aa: ATSSLGDTEAF

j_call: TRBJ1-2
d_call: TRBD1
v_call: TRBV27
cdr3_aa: ASSPTSLQGPYGYT

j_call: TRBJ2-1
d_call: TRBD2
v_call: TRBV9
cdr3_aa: ASTPGLVMNEQF

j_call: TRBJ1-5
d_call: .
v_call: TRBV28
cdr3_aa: ASSLWTGNQPQH

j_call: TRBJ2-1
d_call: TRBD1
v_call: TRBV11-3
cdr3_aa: ASSTRDRGKVSEQF

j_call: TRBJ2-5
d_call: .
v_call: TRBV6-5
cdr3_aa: ASRVGETQY

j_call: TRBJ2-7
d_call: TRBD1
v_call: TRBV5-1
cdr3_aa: ASSRPGQGYEQY